Listed here are 14 T cell receptor beta chains from one sample, sequenced in a study of T cell repertoires in cytomegalovirus infection (dated by TCRdb to between 2017 and 2020). The sequencer was an Illumina HiSeq 1500. TCRdb itself trimmed the public reads at Q25 with fastp, ran MiXCR and retained productive beta chains. Every distinct CDR3 protein forms one entry, paired with its most common genes and DNA. The sample profile shows about 830,000 distinct CDR3 sequences; around a third of them were found once. 9.5% to 15% of the sample is in the top ten clones. Their target antigens are unknown. This specimen's treatment or condition label, interpreted: in vitro stimulation with specific CMV peptide epitopes to enrich CMV-specific T cells. The starting material was cultured CD8+ T cells from PBMCs, obtained from culture after CMV antigen stimulation. These receptors were taken from a human donor in good health (CMV status not recorded). Some clones in this sample may be carry-over from other donors' samples.

This clonotype was seen only a few times. This chain links TRBV10-3 with TRBJ2-4, with 9 bases aligning to TRBD1. Germline values: CDR1 ENHRY, CDR2 SYGVKD. This CDR3 region has 17 residues. V was clipped by 0 bases and J by 3 bases; unmatched bases: 6. The CDR3 DNA reads as TGTGCCATCAGTGAGTCTTCAGGACAGGGGAGCAAAAACATTCAGTACTTC. The encoded protein is CAISESSGQGSKNIQYF.

In the case of this clonotype: This is likely a read error, given that the CDR3 carries no conserved phenylalanine or tryptophan at its end. V is TRBV6-5 and J is TRBJ2-1; 7 positions match TRBD1. Per the germline V gene, CDR1 is MNHEY and CDR2 is SVGAGI. The CDR3 is 14 residues long. Trimming cost V 6 bases and J 3 bases; bases outside gene matches: 5. The CDR3 sequence: CASRQGFYYNEQFS. DNA for the CDR3: TGTGCCAGCAGACAGGGGTTCTACTACAATGAGCAGTTCTCC.

With respect to this clonotype: A read error may explain this, as a much larger clone is one base away. The chain links TRBV7-8 to TRBJ1-6; TRBD1 is a possible D gene (6 bases). With 8 bases removed from V and 10 bases from J, the gap between germline ends came to 24 bases. Germline-derived CDR1 and CDR2 are SGHVS and FQNEAQ. The CDR3 consists of 16 residues. CDR3 amino acids: CASGVSSGGRLSPLHF. CDR3 in DNA: TGTGCCAGCGGCGTCTCATCTGGGGGGCGTCTGTCACCCCTCCACTTT.

This clonotype was detected a few times. The V and J genes are TRBV12-3 or TRBV12-4 and TRBJ2-2; 7 bases are shared with TRBD1. The CDR3 length is 14 residues. With V trimmed by 6 bases and J by 6 bases, 7 bases remained unmatched. The CDR3 region has the DNA TGTGCCAGCAGCCCGACAGGGCGGCCCGGGGAGCTGTTTTTT. The encoded protein is CASSPTGRPGELFF.

This chain joins TRBV27 and TRBJ2-5; TRBD2 matches 8 bases. CDR1 and CDR2 (germline): MNHEY, SMNVEV (reference sequence). V shed 10 bases and J 5 bases; nucleotides not matched to a gene: 6. The CDR3 length is 12 residues. The CDR3 here is CATRGGWETQYF. Written as DNA, the CDR3 is TGTGCCACCCGGGGGGGTTGGGAGACCCAGTACTTC.

This chain links TRBV19 with TRBJ2-1; D is possibly TRBD1 (6 bases). With 5 bases removed from V and 12 bases from J, the gap between germline ends came to 23 bases. The CDR3 extends over 15 amino acids. Germline CDR1 is LNHDA and CDR2 is SQIVND (reference sequence). CDR3 protein: CASSGSVTGYTGQFF. CDR3 nucleotides: TGTGCCAGTAGTGGGTCGGTGACAGGCTATACAGGGCAGTTCTTC.

To note about this clonotype: This may arise from a read error, as a much more abundant clone is one base away. This chain links TRBV7-6 with TRBJ1-2; the D is unclear. The CDR3 loop spans 14 amino acids. From germline, CDR1 is SGHVS and CDR2 FNYEAQ. CDR3 sequence: CANSPDATTRSYTF. DNA for the CDR3: TGTGCCAACAGCCCAGACGCGACGACGCGTAGCTACACCTTC.

This clonotype was detected a few times. CDR3 protein: CASSPSDRAYGYTF. In DNA, the CDR3 is TGTGCCAGCAGTCCATCGGACAGGGCCTATGGCTACACCTTC. This chain uses TRBV27 with TRBJ1-2; the match to TRBD1 covers 8 bases. From germline, CDR1 is MNHEY and CDR2 SMNVEV (reference sequence). This CDR3 is 14 amino acids long. The V and J ends lost 5 bases and 4 bases, in that order; junction bases with no gene match: 6.

This clonotype has ten or more counts. DNA of the CDR3: TGTGCCAGCAAAGACCGTTCCCCCTACAATGAGCAGTTCTTC. Translating gives CASKDRSPYNEQFF. The V and J genes are TRBV12-3 or TRBV12-4 and TRBJ2-1; the D is unclear. The CDR3 loop spans 14 amino acids. The V end lost 7 bases, the J end lost 2 bases, and 12 bases lay between the germline ends.

This clonotype was detected ten times or more. The J gene is TRBJ1-4, the V gene TRBV12-3 or TRBV12-4, with D hard to call. V dropped 6 bases and J dropped 4 bases, with 21 bases sitting between them. This CDR3 has 17 amino acids. The CDR3 nucleotides are TGTGCCAGCAGGACGACTATCAACTCCGTTTTTAATGAAAAACTGTTTTTT. Residues: CASRTTINSVFNEKLFF.

The J gene is TRBJ2-3, the V gene TRBV6-2 or TRBV6-3; D is unresolved. V was trimmed by 1 base and J by 0 bases, leaving 5 bases between them. The CDR3 is 14 amino acids. The germline V gene encodes CDR1 MNHEY and CDR2 SVGEGT. The CDR3 DNA sequence: TGTGCCAGCAGTTACTACCTGAGCACAGATACGCAGTATTTT. Residues: CASSYYLSTDTQYF.

On this clonotype: An end of the junction does not agree with germline; a read error may underlie this. The chain carries TRBV5-4 and TRBJ2-1; no clear D. Looked up from germline, CDR1 is SGHNT and CDR2 is YYREEE (reference sequence). This CDR3 is built from 14 residues. The CDR3: CVSSLLESYNEQFF. The CDR3 DNA sequence: TGTGTCAGCAGCTTGCTAGAGTCCTACAATGAGCAGTTCTTC. Together with reference TRBV5-4 and TRBJ2-1, the CDR3 gives the full variable domain: ETGVTQSPTHLIKTRGQQVTLRCSSQSGHNTVSWYQQALGQGPQFIFQYYREEENGRGNFPPRFSGLQFPNYSSELNVNALELDDSALYLCVSSLLESYNEQFFGPGTRLTVL.

In its sample, this clonotype was seen many times. The chain uses TRBV7-8 and TRBJ1-4, with TRBD1 as a possible D gene (6 bases). Germline CDR1 SGHVS, CDR2 FQNEAQ. With 5 bases removed from V and 3 bases from J, the gap between germline ends came to 16 bases. This CDR3 region has 16 residues. The CDR3 coding sequence is TGTGCCAGCAGCCCCACTAGGGGGGTGGCTAATGAAAAACTGTTTTTT. It translates to CASSPTRGVANEKLFF.

This clonotype was observed many times. The rearrangement links TRBV4-1 to TRBJ2-5, with TRBD2 matching over 11 bases. Per the germline V gene, CDR1 is MGHRA and CDR2 is YSYEKL. The CDR3 extends over 16 amino acids. Germline trimming cut 0 bases from V and 7 bases from J; bases unmatched to any gene: 7. The CDR3 DNA reads TGCGCCAGCAGCCAAGAGATTAGCGGGGGGGCGGGGACCCAGTACTTC. Its translation is CASSQEISGGAGTQYF.